The T cell receptor (beta chain) described here comes from a study of T cells in Graves' hyperthyroidism and ophthalmopathy. Researchers barred patients who had uncontrolled infection, other autoimmune disease, pregnancy or lactation. Amplification targeted TCR beta CDR3 regions from RNA transcripts. With the HTBI primer set, the TCR CDR3 went through a first round of RT-PCR. TCRdb independently ran MiXCR on the multiplex PCR reads; one entry per CDR3 protein. Among 140,000 or so distinct CDR3 sequences listed, about 20% were seen once. Germline V CDR1 and CDR2: SQVTM, ANQGSEA. The V segment lost 2 bases and the J segment 6 bases; nucleotides outside the gene matches: 10. The CDR3 is made up of 15 amino acids. Findings of the study overall: Ophthalmopathy was told apart from stable hyperthyroidism by a 13 V-J model.

This clonotype was seen many times. Its antigen is as yet unknown. The source material was blood. This clonotype was obtained from a woman between 45 and 65 years old with Graves' hyperthyroidism that later progressed to Graves' ophthalmopathy. The rearrangement uses TRBV29-1 and TRBJ1-2, with 9 bases matching TRBD1. The chain's CDR3 is CSVESDRGASDGYTF. The CDR3 DNA sequence: TGCAGCGTTGAAAGCGACAGGGGGGCCTCGGATGGCTACACCTTC. Looking up the rest from reference TRBV29-1 and TRBJ1-2 gives the full variable domain: SAVISQKPSRDICQRGTSLTIQCQVDSQVTMMFWYRQQPGQSLTLIATANQGSEATYESGFVIDKFPISRPNLTFSTLTVSNMSPEDSSIYLCSVESDRGASDGYTFGSGTRLTVV.